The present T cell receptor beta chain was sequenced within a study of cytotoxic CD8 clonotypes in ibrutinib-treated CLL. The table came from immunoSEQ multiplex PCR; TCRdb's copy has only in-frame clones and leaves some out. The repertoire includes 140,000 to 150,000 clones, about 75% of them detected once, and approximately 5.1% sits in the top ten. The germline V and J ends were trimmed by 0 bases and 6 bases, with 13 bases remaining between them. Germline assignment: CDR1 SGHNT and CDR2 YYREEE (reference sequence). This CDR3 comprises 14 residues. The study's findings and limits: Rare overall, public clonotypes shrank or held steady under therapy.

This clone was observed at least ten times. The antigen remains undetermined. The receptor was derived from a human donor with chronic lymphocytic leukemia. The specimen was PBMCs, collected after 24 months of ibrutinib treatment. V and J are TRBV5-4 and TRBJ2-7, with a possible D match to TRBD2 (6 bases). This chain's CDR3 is CASSLDTARGEQYF. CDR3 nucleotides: TGTGCCAGCAGCTTGGATACAGCGCGGGGCGAGCAGTACTTC.